Below are 8 T cell receptor beta chains sequenced from a single sample in a study of blood T cell repertoires in COVID-19. This table comes from immunoSEQ multiplex PCR, and its TCRdb copy is limited to in-frame clones, with some not included. The sample shows about 320,000 clones, 90% of them seen only once. The material sequenced was PBMCs or T cells enriched from blood (not recorded which). The receptors here all came from a young woman who had been exposed to COVID-19.

V is TRBV5-1 and J is TRBJ2-1, with 8 bases lining up with TRBD2. The germline V gene has CDR1 SGHRS and CDR2 YFSETQ. The CDR3 is 15 residues long. Trimming at V came to 4 bases and at J to 8 bases, leaving 11 bases not matched to a gene. As DNA, the CDR3 is TGCGCCAGCAGCGCGGGTAGCGGGGCTGGGGATGAGCAGTTCTTC. It translates to CASSAGSGAGDEQFF.

This chain joins TRBV28 and TRBJ1-1; D remains ambiguous. Trimming removed 6 bases from V and 3 bases from J, with 20 bases in between. Germline CDR1 and CDR2: MDHEN and SYDVKM. The CDR3 extends over 16 amino acids. CDR3 in DNA: TGTGCCAGCAGCCTTAAAACCCTGGTAGTTGACACTGAAGCTTTCTTT. This translates into CASSLKTLVVDTEAFF.

The V call is TRBV10-3, the J call TRBJ1-6; D unresolved. Germline CDR1 and CDR2: ENHRY and SYGVKD. This CDR3 has 14 residues. V shed 5 bases and J shed 0 bases, with 5 bases lying between them. CDR3 in amino acids: CAISTSSYNSPLHF. In DNA, the CDR3 is TGTGCCATCAGTACCAGCTCCTATAATTCACCCCTCCACTTT.

The chain's CDR3 is CSTRRVTTNEKLFF. For the CDR3, the DNA is TGCAGCACACGGCGGGTAACAACTAATGAAAAACTGTTTTTT. The chain combines TRBV29-1 with TRBJ1-4; D remains ambiguous. Trimming cost V 8 bases and J 0 bases, with 13 bases left between them. The CDR3 is 14 residues long. Germline V gene lookup returns CDR1 SQVTM and CDR2 ANQGSEA.

This chain links TRBV5-1 with TRBJ1-2; 7 nucleotides line up with TRBD1. Germline CDR1 SGHRS, CDR2 YFSETQ. J lost 1 base, V lost 4 bases, and 4 bases had no gene match. The CDR3 extends over 14 amino acids. The CDR3 bases are TGCGCCAGCAGCGCGGGACAGAGTAACTATGGCTACACCTTC. Translation gives CASSAGQSNYGYTF.

This rearrangement joins TRBV11-3 to TRBJ2-7; TRBD1 might be the D (5 bases). V was trimmed by 1 base and J by 6 bases, leaving 10 bases between them. The CDR3 is 13 residues long. Germline V lookup: CDR1 SGHNT, CDR2 YENEEA. CDR3 in DNA: TGTGCCAGCAGCTTAGGTCAGGGATCCGAGCAGTACTTC. Protein product: CASSLGQGSEQYF.

The rearrangement joins TRBV19 to TRBJ1-5, with D perhaps matching TRBD1 (5 bases). The CDR3 is 16 residues long. Germline assignment: CDR1 LNHDA and CDR2 SQIVND (reference sequence). V was clipped by 5 bases and J by 2 bases, with 16 bases between them. The CDR3 nucleotides are TGTGCCAGTAGTTTCCAGGCGGGGCTTGGCAATCAGCCCCAGCATTTT. Translating gives CASSFQAGLGNQPQHF.

CDR3 in DNA: TGTGCCAGCAGCCCCCGGCAGGTTTTTGGCGAAAAACTGTTTTTT. This translates into CASSPRQVFGEKLFF. The chain has TRBV5-6 and TRBJ1-4; no reliable D call. V lost 4 bases and J lost 8, with 18 bases in between. The CDR3 contains 15 residues. The germline V gene encodes CDR1 SGHDT and CDR2 YYEEEE.